A selection of T cell receptor beta chains follows, all from one sample in a study of CD8 T cells in ankylosing spondylitis. TCRdb re-analysed the 5' RACE reads in MiXCR, keeping a single row per CDR3 protein. The sample includes around 250,000 distinct CDR3 sequences, under 20% of them seen just once. The specimen was blood, either unsorted or a sorted T cell fraction (not recorded which). Source of these receptors: a male donor with ankylosing spondylitis or in good health (not recorded which). The CDR3 runs from the conserved cysteine through the conserved F or W. A D gene is named only where the DNA matches it firmly. The listing skips clone size in some rows; elsewhere it reads once, few, many or a size class.

>TRBJ2-5|16|TRBV4-1|-|few
TGCGCCAGCAGCCAAGAGTGGGCGCAAACACAAGAGACCCAGTACTTC
CASSQEWAQTQETQYF
>TRBJ2-7|15|TRBV9|-|-
TGTGCCAGCAGCGTAGGGGCTAGTGACACCTACGAGCAGTACTTC
CASSVGASDTYEQYF
>TRBJ2-5|14|TRBV7-9|-|few
TGTGCCAGCAGCTTAACCCAACTAGGAGAGACCCAGTACTTC
CASSLTQLGETQYF
>TRBJ2-1|14|TRBV29-1|-|few
TGCAGCGCCCACTCTGACCTGGTGTACAATGAGCAGTTCTTC
CSAHSDLVYNEQFF
>TRBJ2-7|15|TRBV29-1|TRBD2|few
TGCAGCGTTGAACTAGCTAGCGGGAGTTCCTACGAGCAGTACTTC
CSVELASGSSYEQYF
>TRBJ2-3|14|TRBV7-3|-|-
TGTGCCAGCAGCTTATCCCCTAGCACAGATACGCAGTATTTT
CASSLSPSTDTQYF
>TRBJ2-1|14|TRBV7-8|-|-
TGTGCCAGCAGCTTAACTGACACCTACAATGAGCAGTTCTTC
CASSLTDTYNEQFF
>TRBJ2-1|14|TRBV4-3|-|-
TGCGCCAGCAGCCAAGAGGGCTACCACAATGAGCAGTTCTTC
CASSQEGYHNEQFF
>TRBJ2-7|16|TRBV6-2/TRBV6-3|TRBD1|-
TGTGCCAGCAGTTACTCGATAGGGACAGGGAGCTACGAGCAGTACTTC
CASSYSIGTGSYEQYF
>TRBJ2-1|13|TRBV2|-|many
TGTGCCAGCAGTGATCGGACCTACAATGAGCAGTTCTTC
CASSDRTYNEQFF
>TRBJ2-1|15|TRBV12-3/TRBV12-4|TRBD2|-
TGTGCCAGCAGCCCCCAGCTGGGCGGGGGCAATGAGCAGTTCTTC
CASSPQLGGGNEQFF
>TRBJ2-3|16|TRBV4-1|-|-
TGCGCCAGCAGCCAAGAGGGGAGGGGGCAAACAGATACGCAGTATTTT
CASSQEGRGQTDTQYF
>TRBJ2-3|17|TRBV10-1|-|-
TGCGCCAGCAGCCACGCCTCGGGAGAAGGAATCACAGATACGCAGTATTTT
CASSHASGEGITDTQYF
>TRBJ2-2|14|TRBV24-1|-|-
TGTGCCACCAGTGATCACAGGGACACCGGGGAGCTGTTTTTT
CATSDHRDTGELFF
>TRBJ2-7|15|TRBV6-1|-|-
TGTGCCAGCAGTAGAAACAGGGTTGAGTCGGACGAGCAGTACTTC
CASSRNRVESDEQYF
>TRBJ2-1|14|TRBV7-2|-|-
TGTGCCAGCAGCACCCCCGTTTCCGCTTTGGAGCAGTTCTTC
CASSTPVSALEQFF
>TRBJ2-2|13|TRBV29-1|-|-
TGCAGCGCTGAACTGGGACACACCGGGGAGCTGTTTTTT
CSAELGHTGELFF
>TRBJ2-3|16|TRBV7-8|TRBD2|-
TGTGCCAGCAGCATACGACTAGCGGGGAGCACAGATACGCAGTATTTT
CASSIRLAGSTDTQYF
>TRBJ1-4|11|TRBV28|-|many
TGTGCCAGCAGTTCCGGGAGGGCACTGTTTTTT
CASSSGRALFF
>TRBJ2-1|14|TRBV29-1|-|many
TGCAGCGTTGAAGAGGGTCACCCTAGGGGGGAGCAGTTCTTC
CSVEEGHPRGEQFF
>TRBJ2-7|13|TRBV29-1|TRBD1|few
TGCAGCGGTTCGGGGACAGGGGTCGGGGAGCAGTACTTC
CSGSGTGVGEQYF
>TRBJ1-1|14|TRBV19|-|once
TGTGCCAGTAGTTTTGGGACACCGAACACTGAAGCTTTCTTT
CASSFGTPNTEAFF
>TRBJ2-1|11|TRBV29-1|-|few
TGCAGCGGGACTTACTACAATGAGCAGTTCTTC
CSGTYYNEQFF
>TRBJ2-5|16|TRBV5-1|-|-
TGCGCCAGCAGCTTGGGGGGTGCAGGGATCCAAGAGACCCAGTACTTC
CASSLGGAGIQETQYF
>TRBJ2-1|15|TRBV6-1|TRBD2|-
TGTGCCAGCAGGTCGGATAGCGGGAGTGCAAATGAGCAGTTCTTC
CASRSDSGSANEQFF
>TRBJ1-1|13|TRBV25-1|-|few
TGTGCCAGCACCGGAGGATGGGGCACTGAAGCTTTCTTT
CASTGGWGTEAFF
>TRBJ2-7|16|TRBV4-1|TRBD2|-
TGCGCCAGCAGCCAAACCCCGGGACTAGGTACCTACGAGCAGTACTTC
CASSQTPGLGTYEQYF
>TRBJ2-1|16|TRBV4-1|TRBD2|-
TGCGCCAGCAGCCAGCCGGGACTAGCGGGAGTGGATGAGCAGTTCTTC
CASSQPGLAGVDEQFF
>TRBJ2-7|15|TRBV29-1|-|-
TGCAGCGCAAGGCTCGGCGGTAGGAACCCCTACGAGCAGTACTTC
CSARLGGRNPYEQYF
>TRBJ2-2|18|TRBV7-3|-|-
TGTGCCAGCAGCTTAAAAGGGACGGGACACCAGGCCACCGGGGAGCTGTTTTTT
CASSLKGTGHQATGELFF
>TRBJ2-3|14|TRBV5-1|-|few
TGCGCCAGCAGCTGGATAGGAAGCACAGATACGCAGTATTTT
CASSWIGSTDTQYF
>TRBJ2-5|14|TRBV12-3/TRBV12-4|TRBD1|-
TGTGCCAGCAGTGACGACAGGGTCACAGAGACCCAGTACTTC
CASSDDRVTETQYF
>TRBJ2-7|15|TRBV27|TRBD2|few
TGTGCCAGCACTAAATGGCCTAGCGGGGTCTACGAGCAGTACTTC
CASTKWPSGVYEQYF
>TRBJ2-7|17|TRBV21-1|-|-
TGTGCCAGCAGCGCCCGCGGTCGGGGGATACCTTCCTACGGGCAGTACTTC
CASSARGRGIPSYGQYF
>TRBJ2-2|15|TRBV6-2/TRBV6-3|-|-
TGTGCCAGCAGTCCCTCGGGACACCACACCGGGGAGCTGTTTTTT
CASSPSGHHTGELFF
>TRBJ2-7|16|TRBV7-2|TRBD1|few
TGTGCCAGCAGCTCCGCAAGACAGGGGAATTTCTACGAGCAGTACTTC
CASSSARQGNFYEQYF
>TRBJ2-7|13|TRBV29-1|-|-
TGCAGCGTTGAACTTTGGGCAGCCGACGGGCAGTACTTC
CSVELWAADGQYF
>TRBJ2-3|18|TRBV6-1|TRBD2|-
TGTGCCAGCAGTGATACTTCTTGGACTAGCGGGAGTGTAGATACGCAGTATTTT
CASSDTSWTSGSVDTQYF
>TRBJ2-5|15|TRBV20-1|TRBD2|many
TGCAGTGCCACGTTGCTAGCGGGATTGTCGGAGACCCAGTACTTC
CSATLLAGLSETQYF
>TRBJ2-2|13|TRBV6-1|-|many
TGTGCCAGCAGCCCTACTTCCACCGGGGAGCTGTTTTTT
CASSPTSTGELFF
>TRBJ1-2|12|TRBV27|-|-
TGTGCCAGCAGTTCGGGATTTCGTGGCTACACCTTC
CASSSGFRGYTF
>TRBJ2-7|13|TRBV6-5|-|few
TGTGCCAGCAGTTACCCTTCCTCCTACGAGCAGTACTTC
CASSYPSSYEQYF
>TRBJ2-1|15|TRBV6-1|-|-
TGTGCCAGCAGTGTCCCCAGGAGCTCCTACAATGAGCAGTTCTTC
CASSVPRSSYNEQFF
>TRBJ2-3|14|TRBV6-2/TRBV6-3|-|many
TGTGCCAGCAGTCACGCCAACTCGATTGATACGCAGTATTTT
CASSHANSIDTQYF
>TRBJ2-2|16|TRBV12-3/TRBV12-4|-|few
TGTGCCAGCAGCCCGGGACTCTTGGCGTCTCCCGGGGAGCTGTTTTTT
CASSPGLLASPGELFF
>TRBJ1-5|15|TRBV6-1|-|-
TGTGCCAGCAGTCCCAACGGGGGATCAGGGCAGCCCCAGCATTTT
CASSPNGGSGQPQHF
>TRBJ2-1|12|TRBV7-2|-|-
TGTGCCAGCAGCCACTCCTACAATGAGCAGTTCTTC
CASSHSYNEQFF
>TRBJ2-2|14|TRBV4-1|TRBD1|few
TGCGCCAGCAGCCAAACAGGGGGCACCGGGGAGCTGTTTTTT
CASSQTGGTGELFF
>TRBJ2-3|15|TRBV24-1|-|-
TGTGCCACCAGTGATTTGACGACAGGAGTGAATACGCAGTATTTT
CATSDLTTGVNTQYF
>TRBJ1-5|13|TRBV12-3/TRBV12-4|-|-
TGTGCCAGCAGTTTAAATAGCAATCAGCCCCAGCATTTT
CASSLNSNQPQHF
>TRBJ2-3|16|TRBV12-3/TRBV12-4|TRBD2|few
TGTGCCAGCAGTTCCACGGGAGGGCCTTTGGCAGATACGCAGTATTTT
CASSSTGGPLADTQYF
>TRBJ2-1|14|TRBV27|TRBD1|few
TGTGCCAGCAGTGGACAGGACTCCTACAATGAGCAGTTCTTC
CASSGQDSYNEQFF
>TRBJ2-5|19|TRBV4-1|-|-
TGCGCCAGCAGCCAAGAGCTTCCGAAAAGCCAGGGGGGACAAGAGACCCAGTACTTC
CASSQELPKSQGGQETQYF
>TRBJ1-1|13|TRBV27|-|few
TGTGCCAGCAGTTTATCAGCAGGGCTTGAAGCTTTCTTT
CASSLSAGLEAFF